The sequence of this T cell receptor (beta chain) was determined in a study of CD8 T cells in Susac syndrome. Study overall: There were about 6 sequenced Susac syndrome patients with active disease and roughly 8 in remission. Treatment at blood withdrawal was none, corticosteroids, or intravenous immunoglobulin alone in Susac syndrome patients.

cDNA came from around 0.5 to 1 ug RNA primed by random hexamers. One entry per CDR3 protein, called by TCRdb with MiXCR from the immunoSEQ multiplex PCR reads. The sample carries about 110,000 distinct CDR3 sequences, approximately 94% recorded once. The V gene's germline CDR1 is SGHNT and CDR2 YYREEE (reference sequence). The CDR3 is 20 residues long. V lost 4 bases to trimming and J lost 0 bases; unmatched junction nucleotides: 18. Purification of the CD8+ and CD4+ T cells relied on negative isolation, and TEMRA cells underwent FACS enrichment. The specimen was CD8+ T cells from PBMCs. This sequence originates from a human donor with Susac syndrome. The chain employs TRBV5-4 and TRBJ2-3, with 9 bases that match TRBD2. CDR3 in amino acids: CASSRLRERGAQSSTDTQYF. The CDR3 DNA reads as TGTGCCAGCAGCCGACTCCGGGAGCGGGGGGCACAATCTAGCACAGATACGCAGTATTTT.